Shown below are 4 T cell receptor beta chains from a single sample sequenced in a study of cytomegalovirus exposure and HLA in healthy donors. The study ran its PCR with 60 Vbeta and 13 Jbeta primers. Generated by immunoSEQ multiplex PCR, the TCRdb table keeps only in-frame clones and is missing some. The sample comprises 120,000 or so clones, less than 90% of which are singletons, and around 20% rests with the top ten. What was sequenced was PBMCs. Every receptor here comes from a man aged 18 to 29 in good health and CMV-seropositive.

The chain carries TRBV19 and TRBJ2-3; D perhaps matches TRBD2 (7 bases). Per germline, CDR1 LNHDA and CDR2 SQIVND (reference sequence). The CDR3 has 16 residues. The V end was cut by 3 bases, the J end by 0 bases, with 13 bases between. CDR3 sequence (DNA): TGTGCCAGTAGTATGTGGCGGGGGCCTAGCACAGATACGCAGTATTTT. Encoded protein: CASSMWRGPSTDTQYF.

Here the CDR3 reads CASRQPGDRGRGSYGYTF. The DNA for the CDR3 is TGCGCCAGCAGACAACCGGGGGACAGGGGGCGCGGAAGCTATGGCTACACCTTC. V gene TRBV5-1 combines with J gene TRBJ1-2, with 12 nucleotides matching TRBD1. Per the germline V gene, CDR1 is SGHRS and CDR2 is YFSETQ. The J segment lost 4 bases and the V segment lost 5 bases, leaving 15 bases of the junction unmatched. The CDR3 extends over 18 amino acids.

This sequence joins TRBV9 and TRBJ2-5; TRBD2 matches 8 bases. The CDR3 contains 18 residues. The V segment lost 1 base and the J segment 2 bases; nucleotides outside the gene matches: 13. The germline V gene encodes CDR1 SGDLS and CDR2 YYNGEE. The CDR3 coding sequence is TGTGCCAGCAGCGTAACCGCCCCGGGGTTAGCGGGGCAAGAGACCCAGTACTTC. It encodes CASSVTAPGLAGQETQYF.

The gene calls are TRBV19 and TRBJ2-6; D is possibly TRBD2 (6 bases). V lost 3 bases, J lost 14 bases, and 8 bases lay in between. CDR3 length: 11 residues. CDR1 and CDR2 (germline): LNHDA, SQIVND (reference sequence). The CDR3 loop reads CASSMGLILTF. The CDR3 DNA is TGTGCCAGTAGTATGGGACTCATCCTGACTTTC.